The 25 T cell receptor beta chains below come from one sample, sequenced in a study of shared clonotypes between healthy human individuals (dated by TCRdb to the early 2020s). Library preparation used the immunoSEQ multiplex PCR assay. TCRdb holds this immuneACCESS table with in-frame rearrangements only. Some clones are missing; in checked studies, unresolved V genes explain under half, and the rest has no known cause. In all, the sample holds hundreds of thousands of clones, and under 95% of those were seen once. 24% of the sample is taken by the ten largest. CD8 naive samples were CD45RO-negative cells positively selected for CCR7, giving a CD45RA+CCR7+ population that excluded TemRA cells. Specimen: naive CD8+ T cells sorted from blood. This specimen's cell subset or site label, per the study, means: CD45RA+CCR7+. The receptors stem from a man younger than 45 in good health.

This chain uses TRBV7-8 with TRBJ2-1; a possible D gene is TRBD1 (5 bases). CDR1 SGHVS and CDR2 FQNEAQ come from the germline V gene. Trimming removed 1 base from V and 8 bases from J, with 24 bases in between. The CDR3 has 18 residues. The DNA of the CDR3 is TGTGCCAGCAGCTTAGTTGGCAGGGAATACGGAGCTGAGCATGAGCAGTTCTTC. As protein: CASSLVGREYGAEHEQFF.

The chain recombines TRBV4-3 with TRBJ2-7; TRBD1 matches at 12 bases. This CDR3 comprises 15 residues. The J segment lost 7 bases and the V segment lost 1 base, leaving 5 bases of the junction unmatched. Germline lookup yields CDR1 LGHNA and CDR2 YSLEER. Written as DNA, the CDR3 is TGCGCCAGCAGCCAAGCGGGACAGGGGGCAAGGGAGCAGTACTTC. It codes for CASSQAGQGAREQYF.

The rearrangement links TRBV7-9 to TRBJ2-1; 9 nucleotides agree with TRBD1. Per germline, CDR1 SEHNR and CDR2 FQNEAQ (reference sequence). Unmatched junction bases numbered 9, after V lost 4 bases and J lost 8 bases. The CDR3 extends over 15 amino acids. The CDR3 bases are TGTGCCAGCAGCTCCCAGACAGGGGGTAGGGATGAGCAGTTCTTC. It encodes CASSSQTGGRDEQFF.

The rearrangement uses TRBV6-5 and TRBJ2-1; D might be TRBD2 (6 bases). CDR3 length: 13 amino acids. Trimming stripped 2 bases from V and 8 bases from J, with 10 bases between. Germline V gene lookup returns CDR1 MNHEY and CDR2 SVGAGI. CDR3 in DNA: TGTGCCAGCAGTTACGGGACTGACGATGAGCAGTTCTTC. This encodes CASSYGTDDEQFF.

The V call is TRBV7-9, the J call TRBJ2-1, with 9 nucleotides matching TRBD1. The CDR3 covers 15 residues. The germline V gene encodes CDR1 SEHNR and CDR2 FQNEAQ (reference sequence). Losses at the gene ends were 5 bases for V and 6 bases for J; bases not matched to a gene: 8. For the CDR3, the DNA is TGTGCCAGCAGCCCGCAAGACAGGGGGGGCAATGAGCAGTTCTTC. This codes for CASSPQDRGGNEQFF.

The chain joins TRBV27 to TRBJ2-3; 12 bases fit TRBD2. The length of the CDR3 is 15 residues. Per the germline V gene, CDR1 is MNHEY and CDR2 is SMNVEV (reference sequence). The V gene end was trimmed by 5 bases and the J gene end by 2 bases; junction bases not matched to a gene: 2. DNA for the CDR3: TGTGCCAGCAGTCGACTAGCGGGAGCCACAGATACGCAGTATTTT. It codes for CASSRLAGATDTQYF.

This clone was found once. The J gene is TRBJ2-2, the V gene TRBV6-1; D uncertain. With 3 bases removed from V and 6 bases from J, the gap between germline ends came to 14 bases. The CDR3 contains 15 residues. The V gene's germline CDR1 is MNHNS and CDR2 SASEGT. CDR3 sequence reads: CASSEGLLGAGELFF. The CDR3 DNA is TGTGCCAGCAGTGAGGGTCTCCTAGGAGCCGGGGAGCTGTTTTTT.

The V call is TRBV6-6, the J call TRBJ2-5; D remains ambiguous. There are 14 residues in the CDR3. Trimming took off 0 bases at V and 2 bases at J, with 7 bases between the two ends. CDR1 and CDR2 from the germline V gene are MNHNY and SVGAGI (reference sequence). The CDR3 spells CASSYSPEQETQYF. The DNA for the CDR3 is TGTGCCAGCAGTTACTCCCCAGAACAAGAGACCCAGTACTTC.

This clone came up once. V is TRBV25-1 and J is TRBJ2-3; D ambiguous. The V end was cut by 2 bases, the J end by 6 bases, with 15 bases between. CDR3 size: 15 residues. Germline CDR1 MGHDK, CDR2 SYGVNS. Written as DNA, the CDR3 is TGTGCCAGCAGTGAAGGGTCAGGAGTTAGGGATACGCAGTATTTT. This gives the protein CASSEGSGVRDTQYF.

To note about this clone: The sample carries other DNA sequences with the same CDR3. The J gene is TRBJ2-7, the V gene TRBV7-9; 7 bases are shared with TRBD1. V dropped 4 bases and J dropped 2; count of bases not matched to a gene: 5. This CDR3 contains 14 residues. Per the germline V gene, CDR1 is SEHNR and CDR2 is FQNEAQ (reference sequence). The CDR3 sequence is CASSSPTGTYEQYF. The CDR3 nucleotides are TGTGCCAGCAGCTCCCCGACAGGGACCTACGAGCAGTACTTC.

The chain uses TRBV2 and TRBJ1-5, with 10 bases lining up with TRBD1. Germline values: CDR1 SNHLY, CDR2 FYNNEI. This CDR3 is 15 amino acids long. Losses at the gene ends were 7 bases for V and 6 bases for J; bases not matched to a gene: 9. The CDR3 here is CASNDRGQFGQPQHF. In nucleotides, the CDR3 is TGTGCCAGCAATGACAGGGGGCAATTCGGTCAGCCCCAGCATTTT. The full variable domain, its missing parts supplied by reference TRBV2 and TRBJ1-5, is EPEVTQTPSHQVTQMGQEVILRCVPISNHLYFYWYRQILGQKVEFLVSFYNNEISEKSEIFDDQFSVERPDGSNFTLKIRSTKLEDSAMYFCASNDRGQFGQPQHFGDGTRLSIL.

The chain combines TRBV7-9 with TRBJ2-1; 9 nucleotides line up with TRBD2. This CDR3 comprises 14 residues. J lost 7 bases, V lost 4 bases, and 5 bases had no gene match. CDR1 is SEHNR and CDR2 is FQNEAQ in the germline V gene (reference sequence). The CDR3 region is CASSSGGRGNEQFF. CDR3 DNA: TGTGCCAGCAGCTCTGGCGGGAGGGGGAATGAGCAGTTCTTC.

The chain carries TRBV27 and TRBJ2-3; D remains unclear. The CDR3 contains 13 residues. Germline lookup yields CDR1 MNHEY and CDR2 SMNVEV (reference sequence). V gave up 9 bases and J gave up 1 base, with 11 bases separating them. As DNA, the CDR3 is TGTGCCAGTAGTCGGGTGGGCACAGATACGCAGTATTTT. It codes for CASSRVGTDTQYF.

The chain couples TRBV28 to TRBJ2-7; D not resolved. The V gene lost 5 bases and the J gene lost 1 base, with 9 bases spanning the gap. Germline V CDR1 and CDR2: MDHEN, SYDVKM. This CDR3 is built from 13 residues. CDR3 amino acids: CASSEIGSYEQYF. CDR3 nucleotides: TGTGCCAGCAGTGAGATTGGATCCTACGAGCAGTACTTC.

The chain recombines TRBV7-9 with TRBJ2-5, with TRBD1 matching 10 bases. The CDR3 covers 16 residues. From germline, CDR1 is SEHNR and CDR2 FQNEAQ (reference sequence). V lost 4 bases to trimming and J lost 9 bases; unmatched junction nucleotides: 14. The CDR3 sequence: CASSSGTGARLWAQYF. Written as DNA, the CDR3 is TGTGCCAGCAGCTCCGGGACAGGGGCGCGACTTTGGGCCCAGTACTTC.

V is TRBV29-1 and J is TRBJ2-2; 13 bases agree with TRBD2. The CDR3 runs to 15 residues. Germline V lookup: CDR1 SQVTM, CDR2 ANQGSEA. V lost 5 bases and J lost 6; bases outside the gene matches: 6. CDR3 in DNA: TGCAGCGTTCGGGGGACTAGCGGGACCGCCGGGGAGCTGTTTTTT. It translates to CSVRGTSGTAGELFF.

This sequence joins TRBV7-9 and TRBJ2-3; 10 bases line up with TRBD2. Germline values: CDR1 SEHNR, CDR2 FQNEAQ (reference sequence). Trimming at V came to 4 bases and at J to 7 bases, leaving 8 bases not matched to a gene. This CDR3 has 15 amino acids. CDR3 protein: CASSSLAGEGNTQYF. The DNA for the CDR3 is TGTGCCAGCAGCTCTCTAGCGGGAGAAGGAAATACGCAGTATTTT. The full variable domain, its missing parts supplied by reference TRBV7-9 and TRBJ2-3, is DTGVSQNPRHKITKRGQNVTFRCDPISEHNRLYWYRQTLGQGPEFLTYFQNEAQLEKSRLLSDRFSAERPKGSFSTLEIQRTEQGDSAMYLCASSSLAGEGNTQYFGPGTRLTVL.

The CDR3 protein is CASSQDNVGSFTGELFF. DNA of the CDR3: TGCGCCAGCAGCCAAGATAACGTGGGAAGCTTCACCGGGGAGCTGTTTTTT. The J gene is TRBJ2-2, the V gene TRBV4-1; D gene uncertain. This CDR3 is 17 amino acids long. V shed 0 bases and J shed 4 bases, with 15 bases lying between them. Per the germline V gene, CDR1 is MGHRA and CDR2 is YSYEKL.

The CDR3 protein is CASSYSSTEGQYF. CDR3 in DNA: TGTGCCAGCAGTTACTCCTCGACCGAGGGGCAGTACTTC. The V and J genes are TRBV6-6 and TRBJ2-7, with D tentatively TRBD2 (5 bases). The CDR3 runs 13 residues. Germline V gene sequence: CDR1 MNHNY, CDR2 SVGAGI (reference sequence). The germline V and J ends were trimmed by 0 bases and 9 bases, with 12 bases remaining between them.

CDR3 in DNA: TGTGCCAGCAGGTTTGGTGGGACTAGACAGTTCTTC. Encoded protein: CASRFGGTRQFF. This chain uses TRBV27 with TRBJ2-1, with 8 nucleotides matching TRBD2. Germline V gives CDR1 MNHEY, CDR2 SMNVEV (reference sequence). After removal of 6 bases from V and 13 bases from J, the junction contained 8 bases not matched to a gene. The CDR3 spans 12 residues.

The chain employs TRBV13 and TRBJ2-7; 7 bases agree with TRBD1. J gave up 2 bases and V 0 bases, and 4 bases lay outside the gene matches. The CDR3 length is 15 residues. Looked up from germline, CDR1 is PRHDT and CDR2 is FYEKMQ (reference sequence). For the CDR3, the DNA is TGTGCCAGCAGCTTAGGACAGGGGTTCACCTACGAGCAGTACTTC. Translating it yields CASSLGQGFTYEQYF.

V usage is TRBV9 and J usage is TRBJ2-2; TRBD2 matches at 8 bases. CDR1 and CDR2 (germline): SGDLS, YYNGEE. The CDR3 is 17 amino acids. J lost 1 base, V lost 3 bases, and 8 bases had no gene match. CDR3 protein: CASSARAGALNTGELFF. CDR3 nucleotides: TGTGCCAGCAGCGCAAGAGCGGGAGCATTGAACACCGGGGAGCTGTTTTTT.

The rearrangement joins TRBV10-3 to TRBJ2-2; 16 positions match TRBD2. CDR1 ENHRY and CDR2 SYGVKD come from the germline V gene. The CDR3 is 19 amino acids. V was clipped by 4 bases and J by 10 bases; unmatched bases: 15. This CDR3 reads CAISVGTSGRAEGFEELFF. CDR3 DNA: TGTGCCATCAGTGTCGGGACTAGCGGGAGGGCCGAGGGGTTCGAGGAGCTGTTTTTT.

The J gene is TRBJ2-1, the V gene TRBV5-1; D remains unclear. CDR3 length: 14 amino acids. CDR1 SGHRS and CDR2 YFSETQ come from the germline V gene. Trimming pared 0 bases from V and 8 bases from J, leaving 12 bases between. CDR3 residues: CASSLEDRVDEQFF. CDR3 bases: TGCGCCAGCAGCTTGGAGGATCGGGTCGATGAGCAGTTCTTC.

The chain has TRBV7-2 and TRBJ2-7, with 8 bases that match TRBD2. Germline trimming cut 1 base from V and 0 bases from J; bases unmatched to any gene: 11. This CDR3 has 18 amino acids. Germline-derived CDR1 and CDR2 are SGHTA and FQGNSA. The CDR3 spells CASSLVLLAGNPSYEQYF. DNA of the CDR3: TGTGCCAGCAGCTTAGTTCTCCTAGCGGGCAACCCCTCCTACGAGCAGTACTTC.